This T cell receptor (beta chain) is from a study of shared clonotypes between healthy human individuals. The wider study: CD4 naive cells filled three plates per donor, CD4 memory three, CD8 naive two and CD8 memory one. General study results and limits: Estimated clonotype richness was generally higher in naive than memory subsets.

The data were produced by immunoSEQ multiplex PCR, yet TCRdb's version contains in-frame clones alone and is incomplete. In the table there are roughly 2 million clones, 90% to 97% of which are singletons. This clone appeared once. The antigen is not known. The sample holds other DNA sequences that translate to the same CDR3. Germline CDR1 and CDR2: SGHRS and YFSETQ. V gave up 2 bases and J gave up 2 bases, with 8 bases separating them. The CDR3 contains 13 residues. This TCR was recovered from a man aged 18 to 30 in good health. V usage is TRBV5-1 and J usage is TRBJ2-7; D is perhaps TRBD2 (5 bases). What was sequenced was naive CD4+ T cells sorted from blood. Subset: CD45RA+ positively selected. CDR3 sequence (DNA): TGCGCCAGCAGCTTAGGCGGGCCCTACGAGCAGTACTTC. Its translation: CASSLGGPYEQYF. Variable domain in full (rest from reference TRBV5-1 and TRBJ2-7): KAGVTQTPRYLIKTRGQQVTLSCSPISGHRSVSWYQQTPGQGLQFLFEYFSETQRNKGNFPGRFSGRQFSNSRSEMNVSTLELGDSALYLCASSLGGPYEQYFGPGTRLTVT.